This paragraph covers one T cell receptor beta chain sequence. No antigen is known for it. TCRdb's table, derived via immunoSEQ multiplex PCR, lists solely in-frame clones and lacks some. The profile shows about 180,000 clones, 85% of them singletons. The entry originates in a study of cytomegalovirus exposure and HLA in healthy donors. Study findings and constraints: Under in vitro conditions, a few CMV-associated chains were confirmed as specific for CMV antigens. The study labeled approximately 150 TCR beta chains cytomegalovirus-associated.

From germline, CDR1 is MNHEY and CDR2 SMNVEV (reference sequence). This CDR3 is built from 16 residues. Germline trimming cut 6 bases from V and 4 bases from J; bases unmatched to any gene: 12. The donors were members of the approximately 130-subject validation cohort (separate from the approximately 730-subject first cohort). V gene TRBV27 combines with J gene TRBJ1-1; the match to TRBD1 covers 9 bases. The sequence was collected from a man aged 18 to 29 in good health and CMV-seropositive. The specimen sequenced was PBMCs. The CDR3 nucleotides read TGTGCCAGCAGCGTAAGCCCGGGACAGGGATCCACTGAAGCTTTCTTT. It translates to CASSVSPGQGSTEAFF.